This T cell receptor beta chain was retrieved from a study of cytomegalovirus exposure and HLA in healthy donors. This clone occurred a few times. The antigen remains undetermined. The PCR ran on 60 Vbeta and 13 Jbeta primers. Libraries were prepared by immunoSEQ multiplex PCR; TCRdb keeps only in-frame clonotypes and omits some of them. The sample carries 95,000 to 150,000 clones, 78% recorded once. The germline gives CDR1 ENHRY, CDR2 SYGVKD. Deletions cut 1 base from V and 3 bases from J, with 19 bases between. This CDR3 is 17 amino acids long. Study-wide results and limits: The CMV antigen specificity of a few CMV-associated chains was confirmed through in vitro analysis. The classifier reportedly diagnosed cytomegalovirus status with high specificity and sensitivity.

Sequenced: PBMCs. The clonotype comes from a man aged 35-49 years in good health and CMV-seronegative. The V and J genes are TRBV10-3 and TRBJ2-7; perhaps TRBD2 as D (5 bases). The CDR3: CAISELKIGVWDYEQYF. The CDR3 coding sequence is TGTGCCATCAGTGAGTTAAAGATCGGGGTATGGGACTACGAGCAGTACTTC.